This T cell receptor beta chain emerged from a study of blood T cell repertoires in COVID-19. Trimming removed 6 bases at V and 6 bases at J, with 9 bases between. This CDR3 is built from 12 residues. Clones were read by immunoSEQ multiplex PCR, and TCRdb kept only the in-frame ones, dropping some. The table records some 700,000 clones, just under 90% of them present only once. The receptor comes from a woman under 30 with acute or convalescent COVID-19. The sample consisted of peripheral blood. V is TRBV12-3 or TRBV12-4 and J is TRBJ2-1; possibly TRBD1 for D (5 bases). CDR3 bases: TGTGCCAGCAGCGAACAGGTCAATGAGCAGTTCTTC. It specifies CASSEQVNEQFF.